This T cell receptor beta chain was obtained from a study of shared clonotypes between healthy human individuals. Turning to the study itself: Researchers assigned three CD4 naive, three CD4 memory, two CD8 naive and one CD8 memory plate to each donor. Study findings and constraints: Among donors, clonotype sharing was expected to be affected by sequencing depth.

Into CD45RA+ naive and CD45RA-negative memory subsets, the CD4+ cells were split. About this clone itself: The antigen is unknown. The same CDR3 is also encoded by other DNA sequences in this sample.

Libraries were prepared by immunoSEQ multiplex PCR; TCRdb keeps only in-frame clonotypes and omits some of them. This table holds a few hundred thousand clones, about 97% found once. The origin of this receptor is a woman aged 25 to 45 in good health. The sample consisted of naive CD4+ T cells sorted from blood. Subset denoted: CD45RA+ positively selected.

The CDR3 region is CASSTGPGNTIYF. For the CDR3, the DNA is TGTGCCAGCAGCACAGGGCCGGGAAACACCATATATTTT. The chain employs TRBV28 and TRBJ1-3; TRBD1 is a possible D gene (6 bases). Trimming took 6 bases from V and 4 from J, leaving 10 bases between them. Germline V gene data show CDR1 as MDHEN and CDR2 as SYDVKM. This CDR3 spans 13 amino acids.